The T cell receptor beta chain under discussion was sequenced for a study of cytomegalovirus exposure and HLA in healthy donors. Study observations and caveats: Fewer N-insertions (relative to the roughly 720-donor mean) were reportedly seen in an Asian-associated ancestry cluster in a later analysis.

The PCR contained 60 Vbeta and 13 Jbeta primers. Produced via immunoSEQ multiplex PCR; TCRdb's table is partial and in-frame only. The repertoire holds 140,000 or so clones, roughly 70% seen once, with approximately 2% in the top ten. CDR3 length: 13 residues. Germline lookup yields CDR1 MDHEN and CDR2 SYDVKM. Trimming left V 4 bases short and J 7 bases short, with 14 bases between. About this clone: The target antigen is unknown.

This receptor was obtained from a woman between 40 and 55 years old in good health and CMV-seronegative. Sequencing input: PBMCs. The gene calls are TRBV28 and TRBJ2-7; D may be TRBD2 (6 bases). The CDR3 loop reads CASSSQGLLEQYF. In DNA, the CDR3 is TGTGCCAGCAGTTCCCAGGGACTCCTTGAGCAGTACTTC.